These 28 T cell receptor beta chains were sequenced from one sample in a study of T cells in Graves' hyperthyroidism and ophthalmopathy. Template material for amplifying TCR beta CDR3 regions consisted of RNA transcripts. The primer set for the first-round RT-PCR of the TCR CDR3 was HTBI. Each CDR3 protein gets one entry after TCRdb re-called the multiplex PCR reads with MiXCR. This table holds approximately 590,000 distinct CDR3 sequences, approximately 15% found once. Sequencing input: blood. These TCRs come from a woman under 40 with Graves' hyperthyroidism.

The rearrangement links TRBV12-3 or TRBV12-4 to TRBJ2-2; D gene ambiguous. This CDR3 is built from 14 residues. V was pared by 2 bases and J by 4 bases, with 8 bases between. CDR3 nucleotide sequence: TGTGCCAGCAGTTTACGCCAGCTCACCGGGGAGCTGTTTTTT. It yields the protein CASSLRQLTGELFF.

To note about this clonotype: This may be a read error, as it is one base from a much larger clone. The genes are TRBV30 and TRBJ2-7; TRBD1 aligns across 10 bases. Germline CDR1 is GTSNPN and CDR2 is SVGIG (reference sequence). The CDR3 is 14 amino acids. CDR3 sequence: CAWSLGQGSYKQYF. DNA of the CDR3: TGTGCCTGGAGTTTGGGACAGGGGTCCTACAAGCAGTACTTC.

This clonotype was observed many times. The chain joins TRBV7-2 to TRBJ1-1, with D tentatively TRBD1 (5 bases). Germline lookup yields CDR1 SGHTA and CDR2 FQGNSA. This CDR3 is 12 amino acids long. Trimming removed 4 bases from V and 4 bases from J, with 7 bases in between. The CDR3 DNA follows: TGTGCCAGCAGCTGGCAGGGCACTGAAGCTTTCTTT. Translating it yields CASSWQGTEAFF.

This clonotype was seen at least ten times. The J gene is TRBJ2-3, the V gene TRBV7-3, with D possibly being TRBD2 (6 bases). CDR1 SGHTA and CDR2 FQGTGA come from the germline V gene. V gave up 1 base and J gave up 4 bases, with 12 bases separating them. The CDR3 has 15 residues. The CDR3: CASSLSGSGADTQYF. The DNA for the CDR3 is TGTGCCAGCAGCTTAAGCGGGTCGGGGGCAGATACGCAGTATTTT.

This clonotype was observed a few times. The chain carries TRBV7-9 and TRBJ2-7; 7 nucleotides align to TRBD2. The CDR3 covers 15 residues. The germline V gene encodes CDR1 SEHNR and CDR2 FQNEAQ (reference sequence). Trimming took 5 bases from V and 0 from J; bases not matched to a gene: 7. CDR3 sequence (DNA): TGTGCCAGCAGCCCCCCCGGGGGGATCTCCTACGAGCAGTACTTC. This translates into CASSPPGGISYEQYF.

The rearrangement joins TRBV24-1 to TRBJ2-1; D is perhaps TRBD2 (5 bases). Germline lookup yields CDR1 KGHDR and CDR2 SFDVKD. Trimming pared 9 bases from V and 2 bases from J, leaving 19 bases between. The CDR3 is made up of 16 amino acids. Written as DNA, the CDR3 is TGTGCCACCCGGGCGTCGTCTGGCGGGCCCTACAATGAGCAGTTCTTC. Translating gives CATRASSGGPYNEQFF.

This clonotype has just a few counts. This chain links TRBV19 with TRBJ2-1; a weak D match, TRBD1 (6 bases). The germline gives CDR1 LNHDA, CDR2 SQIVND (reference sequence). CDR3 size: 15 residues. Between the trimmed V and J ends, which lost 1 base and 6 bases, there was a span of 13 bases. The CDR3 DNA reads as TGTGCCAGTAGTATAGCAAAGGACAGTATCAATGAGCAGTTCTTC. Protein product: CASSIAKDSINEQFF.

This clonotype was seen a handful of times. The V and J genes are TRBV27 and TRBJ2-7; 7 bases are a match to TRBD2. Germline CDR1 is MNHEY and CDR2 is SMNVEV (reference sequence). The CDR3 covers 14 residues. The junction had 10 bases not matched to a gene; V was cut back by 6 bases and J by 5 bases. The CDR3 sequence is CASSGTTDWDEQYF. The CDR3 DNA reads TGTGCCAGCAGCGGGACTACCGATTGGGACGAGCAGTACTTC.

This clonotype appeared many times. This chain links TRBV6-1 with TRBJ2-2, with D possibly TRBD2 on 5 matching bases. The ends were cut back, 6 bases at V and 5 bases at J, with 13 bases in the middle. In germline, CDR1 is MNHNS, CDR2 SASEGT. This CDR3 has 14 residues. The CDR3 coding sequence is TGTGCCAGCAGCCCCCGTCGGGGAACCGGGGAGCTGTTTTTT. It encodes CASSPRRGTGELFF.

This clonotype was counted at least ten times. The J gene is TRBJ2-7, the V gene TRBV29-1; 9 bases match TRBD1. Germline CDR1 is SQVTM and CDR2 is ANQGSEA. The CDR3 covers 14 residues. V shed 6 bases and J 5 bases; nucleotides not matched to a gene: 11. CDR3 protein: CSVEVPGQGDEQYF. In DNA, the CDR3 is TGCAGCGTGGAGGTTCCGGGACAGGGTGACGAGCAGTACTTC.

This clonotype was observed at least ten times. V is TRBV2 and J is TRBJ2-3; 10 bases align to TRBD2. The length of the CDR3 is 15 residues. V lost 3 bases and J lost 2; bases outside the gene matches: 2. Germline V gene data show CDR1 as SNHLY and CDR2 as FYNNEI. The CDR3 spells CASSETSGHTDTQYF. The DNA for the CDR3 is TGTGCCAGCAGTGAGACTAGCGGGCACACAGATACGCAGTATTTT.

The chain employs TRBV5-4 and TRBJ2-3; weak D call: TRBD2 (5 bases). There are 14 residues in the CDR3. V was pared by 7 bases and J by 4 bases, with 16 bases between. Germline V gene sequence: CDR1 SGHNT, CDR2 YYREEE (reference sequence). CDR3 protein: CASYGGARSDTQYF. The CDR3 DNA reads as TGTGCCAGCTACGGAGGAGCGAGGTCAGATACGCAGTATTTT.

The sample holds a few counts of this clonotype. The rearrangement uses TRBV10-2 and TRBJ2-3; 11 nucleotides match TRBD2. CDR3 length: 17 residues. Losses at the gene ends were 0 bases for V and 4 bases for J; bases not matched to a gene: 6. The germline gives CDR1 WSHSY, CDR2 SAAADI. CDR3 residues: CASSESRLAGYSDTQYF. CDR3 sequence (DNA): TGCGCCAGCAGTGAGTCCCGACTAGCGGGATATTCAGATACGCAGTATTTT.

This clonotype was picked up a small number of times. The genes are TRBV18 and TRBJ1-5; 10 bases agree with TRBD1. Germline CDR1 reads KGHSH; CDR2 reads LQKENI. The length of the CDR3 is 16 residues. V gave up 4 bases and J gave up 7 bases; unmatched junction bases: 10. CDR3 in amino acids: CASSRTGTGVWQPQHF. The CDR3 region has the DNA TGTGCCAGCTCACGGACCGGGACAGGGGTTTGGCAGCCCCAGCATTTT.

This clonotype was recorded at least ten times. V usage is TRBV27 and J usage is TRBJ2-7; the D is unclear. The V gene's germline CDR1 is MNHEY and CDR2 SMNVEV (reference sequence). Trimming took 0 bases from V and 0 from J, leaving 3 bases between them. This CDR3 has 13 residues. The CDR3 DNA reads as TGTGCCAGCAGTTTATCGGGCTCCTACGAGCAGTACTTC. The encoded protein is CASSLSGSYEQYF.

This clonotype was counted a few times. This chain connects TRBV9 to TRBJ2-3; 14 nucleotides match TRBD2. The CDR3 runs 20 residues. V dropped 2 bases and J dropped 0; count of bases not matched to a gene: 11. Germline CDR1 and CDR2: SGDLS and YYNGEE. The CDR3 protein is CASSVSAGTSGRVSTDTQYF. In DNA form, the CDR3 reads TGTGCCAGCAGCGTTTCCGCCGGGACTAGCGGGAGAGTAAGCACAGATACGCAGTATTTT.

This chain links TRBV7-2 with TRBJ1-1; tentative D call: TRBD1 (5 bases). Trimming stripped 1 base from V and 5 bases from J, with 14 bases between. Germline V gene data show CDR1 as SGHTA and CDR2 as FQGNSA. CDR3 length equals 15 residues. Here the CDR3 reads CASSLGGGVGTEAFF. CDR3 bases: TGTGCCAGCAGCTTAGGCGGAGGGGTCGGAACTGAAGCTTTCTTT.

This clonotype was recorded a few times. The CDR3 DNA sequence: TGTGCCAGTACCCGGGACAGGGGAGCCGGGGAGCTGTTTTTT. Its translation: CASTRDRGAGELFF. The chain is built from TRBV19 and TRBJ2-2; TRBD1 agrees at 10 bases. The CDR3 loop spans 14 amino acids. Germline CDR1 reads LNHDA; CDR2 reads SQIVND (reference sequence). The J segment lost 6 bases and the V segment lost 7 bases, leaving 5 bases of the junction unmatched. Variable domain in full (rest from reference TRBV19 and TRBJ2-2): DGGITQSPKYLFRKEGQNVTLSCEQNLNHDAMYWYRQDPGQGLRLIYYSQIVNDFQKGDIAEGYSVSREKKESFPLTVTSAQKNPTAFYLCASTRDRGAGELFFGEGSRLTVL.

The rearrangement uses TRBV6-1 and TRBJ2-2, with TRBD2 matching 10 bases. This CDR3 comprises 14 residues. Trimming at V came to 5 bases and at J to 4 bases, leaving 1 base not matched to a gene. Germline CDR1 and CDR2: MNHNS and SASEGT. The CDR3 loop reads CASSSGRATGELFF. CDR3 DNA sequence: TGTGCCAGCAGTAGCGGGAGGGCCACCGGGGAGCTGTTTTTT.

The chain couples TRBV18 to TRBJ2-7; no clear D. Trimming removed 3 bases at V and 0 bases at J, with 12 bases between. This CDR3 contains 15 residues. Per germline, CDR1 KGHSH and CDR2 LQKENI. CDR3 coding DNA: TGTGCCAGCTCACCTTTAAGGGAAAGCTCCTACGAGCAGTACTTC. Encoded protein: CASSPLRESSYEQYF.

There are many counts of this clonotype. The chain combines TRBV12-3 or TRBV12-4 with TRBJ1-1; D call uncertain. V was clipped by 4 bases and J by 1 base, with 7 bases between them. The CDR3 has 13 amino acids. The chain's CDR3 is CASSSYGNTEAFF. As DNA, the CDR3 is TGTGCCAGCAGTTCGTACGGGAACACTGAAGCTTTCTTT.

A remark on this clonotype: Possible read error: a much larger clone is one base away. The rearrangement links TRBV7-3 to TRBJ1-5, with D possibly matching TRBD1 (5 bases). The CDR3 is 16 amino acids. CDR1 is SGHTA and CDR2 is FQGTGA in the germline V gene. Trimming cost V 0 bases and J 0 bases, with 9 bases left between them. CDR3 sequence: CASSLTPGSSNQPQHF. As DNA, the CDR3 is TGTGCCAGCAGCTTAACGCCAGGGTCTAGCAATCAGCCCCAGCATTTT.

This clonotype was detected ten times or more. The V call is TRBV7-2, the J call TRBJ2-5, with D perhaps being TRBD1 or TRBD2 (5 bases each). The CDR3 is 17 amino acids. The V gene lost 3 bases and the J gene lost 2 bases, with 19 bases spanning the gap. Germline assignment: CDR1 SGHTA and CDR2 FQGNSA. The CDR3 DNA follows: TGTGCCAGCAGCTTCCTTGGGGGTGCGGTGCGACAAGAGACCCAGTACTTC. Translated: CASSFLGGAVRQETQYF. Drawing the rest from reference TRBV7-2 and TRBJ2-5, the complete variable domain is GAGVSQSPSNKVTEKGKDVELRCDPISGHTALYWYRQSLGQGLEFLIYFQGNSAPDKSGLPSDRFSAERTGGSVSTLTIQRTQQEDSAVYLCASSFLGGAVRQETQYFGPGTRLLVL.

This clonotype has ten or more counts. This sequence joins TRBV20-1 and TRBJ2-7; TRBD2 matches at 11 bases. This CDR3 contains 18 residues. The ends lost 0 bases at V and 3 bases at J; junction bases unmatched: 13. CDR1 and CDR2 (germline): DFQATT, SNEGSKA (reference sequence). This CDR3 is CSARDPPGTSGNSYEQYF. The DNA of the CDR3 is TGCAGTGCTAGAGATCCTCCCGGGACTAGCGGAAATAGCTACGAGCAGTACTTC.

This clonotype was recorded many times. The chain employs TRBV6-2 or TRBV6-3 and TRBJ2-1, with D perhaps matching TRBD1 or TRBD2 (6 bases each). The germline gives CDR1 MNHEY, CDR2 SVGEGT. The CDR3 covers 11 residues. The V gene lost 9 bases and the J gene lost 8 bases, with 11 bases spanning the gap. This chain's CDR3 is CARTRGDEQFF. CDR3 bases: TGTGCCAGGACGAGGGGGGATGAGCAGTTCTTC.

This clonotype was counted at least ten times. The rearrangement uses TRBV6-1 and TRBJ2-7; TRBD2 aligns across 9 bases. CDR1 is MNHNS, CDR2 SASEGT, per germline. The CDR3 runs 14 residues. V shed 7 bases, J shed 2 bases, and the junction held 6 bases outside the gene matches. For the CDR3, the DNA is TGTGCCAGCAACCGGCGGGAGGGCGCCTACGAGCAGTACTTC. It is translated as CASNRREGAYEQYF.

This clonotype was detected a few times. The rearrangement uses TRBV5-1 and TRBJ2-3; D might be TRBD1 (6 bases). V was pared by 4 bases and J by 4 bases, with 10 bases between. This CDR3 is 13 amino acids long. Germline V gene lookup returns CDR1 SGHRS and CDR2 YFSETQ. Here the CDR3 DNA reads TGCGCCAGCAGCCCAGGGGCATCAGATACGCAGTATTTT. Encoded protein: CASSPGASDTQYF.

This clonotype was picked up a small number of times. This chain uses TRBV30 with TRBJ2-6; TRBD2 matches 9 bases. Germline CDR1 and CDR2: GTSNPN and SVGIG (reference sequence). The V segment lost 4 bases and the J segment 3 bases; nucleotides outside the gene matches: 7. CDR3 length equals 16 residues. CDR3: CAWKGSGSYGANVLTF. The CDR3 DNA sequence: TGTGCCTGGAAAGGTAGCGGGAGTTATGGGGCCAACGTCCTGACTTTC. Together with reference TRBV30 and TRBJ2-6, the CDR3 gives the full variable domain: SQTIHQWPATLVQPVGSPLSLECTVEGTSNPNLYWYRQAAGRGLQLLFYSVGIGQISSEVPQNLSASRPQDRQFILSSKKLLLSDSGFYLCAWKGSGSYGANVLTFGAGSRLTVL.